This TCR beta chain was retrieved from a study of blood T cell repertoires in COVID-19. Study details: Samples came from the United States, Italy and Spain, spanning acute and convalescent COVID-19. Nucleic acid was either cDNA or gDNA, and it came from T cells, B-cell-depleted T cells, or PBMCs.

The authors' processing: Amplification from reference gene primers served as the basis for estimated nucleated cell counts. Assay used: immunoSEQ multiplex PCR; TCRdb lists only in-frame clones, some missing. V and J calls and clone size come straight from that table; D and trimming were deduced from the DNA. The data hold about 110,000 clones, with approximately 87% observed a single time. Material for sequencing was peripheral blood. The sequence came from a woman in her forties or fifties with acute or convalescent COVID-19.

The CDR3 nucleotides read TGTGCCAGCAGTTACCTACCTGAGGACACTGAAGCTTTCTTT. Translating it yields CASSYLPEDTEAFF. V is TRBV6-6 and J is TRBJ1-1; D uncertain. CDR1 and CDR2 from the germline V gene are MNHNY and SVGAGI (reference sequence). The ends were cut back, 2 bases at V and 3 bases at J, with 10 bases in the middle. CDR3 size: 14 residues.